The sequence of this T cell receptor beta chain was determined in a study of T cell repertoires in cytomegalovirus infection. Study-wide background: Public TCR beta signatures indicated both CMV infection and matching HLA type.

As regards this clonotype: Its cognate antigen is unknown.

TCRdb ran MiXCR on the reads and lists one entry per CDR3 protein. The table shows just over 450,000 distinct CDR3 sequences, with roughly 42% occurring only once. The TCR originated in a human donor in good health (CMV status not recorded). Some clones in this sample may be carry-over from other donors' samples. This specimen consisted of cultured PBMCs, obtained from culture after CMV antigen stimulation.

CDR3 amino acids: CASSFVSGGNEQFF. The CDR3 DNA reads TGTGCCAGCAGTTTTGTTAGCGGGGGGAATGAGCAGTTCTTC. The V call is TRBV28, the J call TRBJ2-1, with 10 bases fitting TRBD2. Germline loops: CDR1 MDHEN, CDR2 SYDVKM. This CDR3 contains 14 residues. The J segment lost 7 bases and the V segment lost 3 bases, leaving 3 bases of the junction unmatched.